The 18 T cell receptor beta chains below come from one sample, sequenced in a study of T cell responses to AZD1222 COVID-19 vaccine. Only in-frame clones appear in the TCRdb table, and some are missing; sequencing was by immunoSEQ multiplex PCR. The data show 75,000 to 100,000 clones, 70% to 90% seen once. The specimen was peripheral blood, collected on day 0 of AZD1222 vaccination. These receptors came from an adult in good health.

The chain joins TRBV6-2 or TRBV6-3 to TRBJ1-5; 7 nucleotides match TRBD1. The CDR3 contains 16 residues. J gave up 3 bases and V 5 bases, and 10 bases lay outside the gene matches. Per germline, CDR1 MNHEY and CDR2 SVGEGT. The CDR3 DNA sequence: TGTGCCAGCAGTCTCAGACAGGGAGTAGTCAATCAGCCCCAGCATTTT. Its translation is CASSLRQGVVNQPQHF.

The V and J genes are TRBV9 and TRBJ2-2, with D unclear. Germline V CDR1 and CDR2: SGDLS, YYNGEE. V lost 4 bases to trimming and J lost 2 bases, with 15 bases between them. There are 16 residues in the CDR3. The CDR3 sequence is CASSSRQKLNTGELFF. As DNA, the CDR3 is TGTGCCAGCAGCTCCCGACAAAAACTAAACACCGGGGAGCTGTTTTTT. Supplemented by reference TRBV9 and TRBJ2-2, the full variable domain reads DSGVTQTPKHLITATGQRVTLRCSPRSGDLSVYWYQQSLDQGLQFLIQYYNGEERAKGNILERFSAQQFPDLHSELNLSSLELGDSALYFCASSSRQKLNTGELFFGEGSRLTVL.

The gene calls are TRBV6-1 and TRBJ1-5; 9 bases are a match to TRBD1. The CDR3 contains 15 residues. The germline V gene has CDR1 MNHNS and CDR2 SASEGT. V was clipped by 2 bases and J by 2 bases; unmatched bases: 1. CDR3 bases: TGTGCCAGCAGTGAAAGGGACAGGGGCAATCAGCCCCAGCATTTT. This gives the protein CASSERDRGNQPQHF.

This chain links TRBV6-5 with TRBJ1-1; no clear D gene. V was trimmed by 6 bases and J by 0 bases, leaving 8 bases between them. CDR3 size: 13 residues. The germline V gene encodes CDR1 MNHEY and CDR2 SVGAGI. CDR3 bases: TGTGCCAGCAGACTAGTGTTGAACACTGAAGCTTTCTTT. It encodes CASRLVLNTEAFF.

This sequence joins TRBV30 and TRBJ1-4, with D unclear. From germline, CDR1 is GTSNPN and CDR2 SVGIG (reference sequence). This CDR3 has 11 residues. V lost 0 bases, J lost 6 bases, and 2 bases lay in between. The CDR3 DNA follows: TGTGCCTGGAGTGTACATGAAAAACTGTTTTTT. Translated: CAWSVHEKLFF.

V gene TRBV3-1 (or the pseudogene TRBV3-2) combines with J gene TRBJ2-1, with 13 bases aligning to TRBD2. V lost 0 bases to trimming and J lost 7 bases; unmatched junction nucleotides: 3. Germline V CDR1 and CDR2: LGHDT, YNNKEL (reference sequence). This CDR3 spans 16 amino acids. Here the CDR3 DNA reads TGTGCCAGCAGCCAAGAGGGGACTAGCGGGGCGAATGAGCAGTTCTTC. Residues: CASSQEGTSGANEQFF.

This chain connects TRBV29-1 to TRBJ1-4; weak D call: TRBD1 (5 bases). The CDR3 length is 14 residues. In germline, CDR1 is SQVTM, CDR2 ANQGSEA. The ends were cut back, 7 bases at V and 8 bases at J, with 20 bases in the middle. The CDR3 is CSATRLGVREKLFF. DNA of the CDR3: TGCAGCGCCACTAGGTTGGGGGTACGAGAAAAACTGTTTTTT.

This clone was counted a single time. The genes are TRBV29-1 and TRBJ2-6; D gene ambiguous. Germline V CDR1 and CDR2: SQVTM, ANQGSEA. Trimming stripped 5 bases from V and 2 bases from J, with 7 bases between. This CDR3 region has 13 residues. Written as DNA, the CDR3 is TGCAGCGTTTGGCGCCCTGGGGCCAACGTCCTGACTTTC. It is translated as CSVWRPGANVLTF.

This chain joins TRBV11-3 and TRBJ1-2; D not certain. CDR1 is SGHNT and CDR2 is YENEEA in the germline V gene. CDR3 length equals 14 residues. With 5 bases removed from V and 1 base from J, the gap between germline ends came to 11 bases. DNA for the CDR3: TGTGCCAGCAGCACGGACGGCAGTAACTATGGCTACACCTTC. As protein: CASSTDGSNYGYTF.

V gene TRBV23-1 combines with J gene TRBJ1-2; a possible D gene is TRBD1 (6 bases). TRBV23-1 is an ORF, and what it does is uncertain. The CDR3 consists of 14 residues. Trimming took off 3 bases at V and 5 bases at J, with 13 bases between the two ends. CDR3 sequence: CASSHRTAVYGYTF. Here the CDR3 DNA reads TGCGCCAGCAGTCATCGGACAGCTGTTTATGGCTACACCTTC.

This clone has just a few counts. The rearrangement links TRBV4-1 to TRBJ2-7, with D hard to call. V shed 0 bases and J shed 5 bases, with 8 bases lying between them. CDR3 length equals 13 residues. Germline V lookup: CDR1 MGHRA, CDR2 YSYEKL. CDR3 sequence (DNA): TGCGCCAGCAGCCAAGATGGCAGCAACGAGCAGTACTTC. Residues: CASSQDGSNEQYF.

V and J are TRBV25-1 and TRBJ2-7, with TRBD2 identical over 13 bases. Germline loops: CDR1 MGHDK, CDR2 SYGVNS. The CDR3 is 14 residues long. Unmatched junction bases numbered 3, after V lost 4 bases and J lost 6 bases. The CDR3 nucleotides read TGTGCCAGCAGTGGGACTAGCGGGGGTCGCGAGCAGTACTTC. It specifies CASSGTSGGREQYF.

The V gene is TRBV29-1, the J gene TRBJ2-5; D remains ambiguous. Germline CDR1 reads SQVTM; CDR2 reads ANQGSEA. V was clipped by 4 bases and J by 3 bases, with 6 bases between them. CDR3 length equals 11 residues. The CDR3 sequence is CSVGTEETQYF. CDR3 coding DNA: TGCAGCGTTGGAACGGAAGAGACCCAGTACTTC. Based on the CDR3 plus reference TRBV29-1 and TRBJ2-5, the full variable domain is SAVISQKPSRDICQRGTSLTIQCQVDSQVTMMFWYRQQPGQSLTLIATANQGSEATYESGFVIDKFPISRPNLTFSTLTVSNMSPEDSSIYLCSVGTEETQYFGPGTRLLVL.

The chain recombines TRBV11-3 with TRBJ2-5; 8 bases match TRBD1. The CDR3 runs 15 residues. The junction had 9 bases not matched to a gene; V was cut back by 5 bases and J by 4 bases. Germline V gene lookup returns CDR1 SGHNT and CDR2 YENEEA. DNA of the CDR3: TGTGCCAGCAGCCCCGGACAGGGAATGGCAGAGACCCAGTACTTC. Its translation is CASSPGQGMAETQYF.

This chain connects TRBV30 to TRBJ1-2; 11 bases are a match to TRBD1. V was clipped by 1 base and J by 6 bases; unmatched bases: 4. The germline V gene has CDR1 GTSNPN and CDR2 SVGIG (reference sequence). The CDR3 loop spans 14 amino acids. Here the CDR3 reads CAWSGTGGWDGYTF. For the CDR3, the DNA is TGTGCCTGGAGTGGGACAGGGGGCTGGGATGGCTACACCTTC.

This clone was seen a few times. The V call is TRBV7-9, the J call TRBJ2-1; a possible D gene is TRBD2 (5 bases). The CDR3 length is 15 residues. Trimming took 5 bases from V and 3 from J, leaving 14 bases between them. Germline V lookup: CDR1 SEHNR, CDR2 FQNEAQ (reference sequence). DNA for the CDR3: TGTGCCAGCAGCCCCCCCGGGAACAGCTACAATGAGCAGTTCTTC. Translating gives CASSPPGNSYNEQFF.

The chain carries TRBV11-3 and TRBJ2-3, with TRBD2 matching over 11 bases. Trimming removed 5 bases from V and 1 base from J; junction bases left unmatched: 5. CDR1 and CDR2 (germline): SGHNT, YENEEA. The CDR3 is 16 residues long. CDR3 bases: TGTGCCAGCAGCCCCGGGACTAGCGGACGCACAGATACGCAGTATTTT. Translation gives CASSPGTSGRTDTQYF. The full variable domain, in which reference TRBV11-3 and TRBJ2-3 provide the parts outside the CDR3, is EAGVVQSPRYKIIEKKQPVAFWCNPISGHNTLYWYLQNLGQGPELLIRYENEEAVDDSQLPKDRFSAERLKGVDSTLKIQPAELGDSAVYLCASSPGTSGRTDTQYFGPGTRLTVL.

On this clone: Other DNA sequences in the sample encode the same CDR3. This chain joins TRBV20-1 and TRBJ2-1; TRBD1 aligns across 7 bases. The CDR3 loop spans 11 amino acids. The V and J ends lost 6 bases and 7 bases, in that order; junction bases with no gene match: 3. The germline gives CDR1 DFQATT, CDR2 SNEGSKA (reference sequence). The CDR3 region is CSALQGNEQFF. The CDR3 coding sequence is TGCAGTGCGTTACAGGGGAATGAGCAGTTCTTC.